The TCR beta chain under discussion was sequenced for a study of OX40 agonist ivuxolimab in advanced cancers. At the level of the whole study: Ivuxolimab was a fully human IgG2 agonistic monoclonal antibody targeting the costimulatory receptor OX40 (CD134). Intravenous ivuxolimab was administered to patients every 2 weeks at six dose levels: 0.01, 0.1, 0.3, 1.5, 3 and 10 mg/kg. Of the roughly 51 patients in dose escalation, about 20 had hepatocellular carcinoma, roughly 15 had melanoma, 9 had renal cell carcinoma and 9 had head and neck cancer. In the dose-escalation cohort, around four fifths of patients were male, and the mean age was approximately 60 years with a range of about 20 to 90. Prior anti-PD-1, anti-PD-L1 or anti-CTLA-4 therapy was permitted, and checkpoint inhibitors had been received by roughly 42% of dose-escalation patients. Partial responses occurred in three dose-escalation patients, of whom one had hepatocellular carcinoma and two had cutaneous melanoma. The purpose of peripheral TCRbeta sequencing was to test whether ivuxolimab changed TCR sequence diversity and led to clonal T-cell expansion. The paper describes the monotherapy dose-escalation part (N ≈ 49 patients) of the phase I trial of ivuxolimab.

The trial excluded patients who had a history of autoimmune disease or were on systemic immunosuppression. Peripheral blood for TCR sequencing was drawn from every dose cohort at baseline, at cycle 4 day 1 and at cycle 7 day 1. Samples came from an open-label, multicenter, first-in-human phase I dose-escalation trial of ivuxolimab. Adults with locally advanced or metastatic melanoma, renal cell, hepatocellular, or head and neck squamous cell carcinoma were enrolled in the trial. CD4+ and CD8+ T cells were sorted separately from peripheral blood before TCR sequencing. To sequence the TCRbeta CDR3 region, genomic DNA was isolated from the sorted cells. TCRbeta CDR3 regions were sequenced using the immunoSEQ Assay. Here the immuneACCESS table is served through TCRdb, limited to in-frame sequences with V and J called. Missing clones are a known gap in these copies; in checked studies unresolved V genes cover under half, and the rest lacks a known reason. This sample gives around 73,000 clones in total; 85% to 90% of them show up just once. The ten largest account for 0.4% to 0.55% of the sample.

Study-level results and caveats: After ivuxolimab, more expanded clones were found on average in CD8+ T cells than in CD4+ T cells. At doses of 0.1 to 3.0 mg/kg, clonal expansion of both CD4+ and CD8+ blood T cells was observed from baseline to week 6. Which antigens the clonally expanded peripheral T cells were specific for was not determined. Low levels of normalized T-cell clonal expansion were also shown by some nonresponding patients. Partial responders in the 0.1-3.0 mg/kg groups had among the lowest normalized peripheral clonal expansion, especially among CD8+ T cells.

As for this clone: It lacks a known antigen. Base quality data are lacking; no much larger clone is found one base away.

The sequenced sample was CD4+ or CD8+ T cells sorted from blood, obtained in a trial of the OX40 agonist ivuxolimab. This receptor was obtained from an adult with an advanced solid tumor such as melanoma, head and neck, liver or kidney cancer.

The CDR3 here reads CASSLLHEARGYTF. The sequenced DNA: TGTGCCAGCAGCTTACTACACGAGGCGCGAGGCTACACCTTC. The rearranged chain carries TRBV7-9 and TRBJ1-2, with the D segment identity uncertain. V is clipped by 2 bases and J by 8 bases, and the sequence between their germline boundaries is 15 bases long. Spanning cysteine to phenylalanine, the CDR3 consists of 14 amino acids. The read is trimmed to its CDR3 DNA, 42 bases read in frame from base 1. From a lookup of the germline V gene (reference sequence), CDR1 and CDR2 are SEHNR and FQNEAQ.